Below are 21 T cell receptor beta chains sequenced from a single sample in a study of blood T cell repertoires in COVID-19. Profiling relied on immunoSEQ multiplex PCR, and the TCRdb table lists in-frame clones only, not all of them. Here the sample spans about 130,000 clones, 70% to 80% being singletons. Sample: peripheral blood. The source of these receptors is a human donor in a cohort sampled during active COVID-19.

The V and J genes are TRBV4-1 and TRBJ2-7, with TRBD2 matching over 9 bases. The CDR3 is made up of 19 amino acids. The germline gives CDR1 MGHRA, CDR2 YSYEKL. The V gene end was trimmed by 3 bases and the J gene end by 0 bases; junction bases not matched to a gene: 15. The chain's CDR3 is CASSQMLSRLAVSSYEQYF. CDR3 coding DNA: TGCGCCAGCAGCCAGATGCTTTCCAGACTAGCGGTAAGCTCCTACGAGCAGTACTTC.

This clone has only a few counts. This sequence joins TRBV6-1 and TRBJ1-2; a possible D gene is TRBD1 (5 bases). Deletions cut 2 bases from V and 4 bases from J, with 11 bases between. The CDR3 totals 14 residues. The V gene's germline CDR1 is MNHNS and CDR2 SASEGT. CDR3 sequence: CASSEQARAYGYTF. CDR3 DNA: TGTGCCAGCAGTGAACAGGCCAGGGCCTATGGCTACACCTTC.

The chain joins TRBV7-6 to TRBJ2-1; a weak D match, TRBD1 (6 bases). V was shortened by 4 bases and J by 0 bases, with 16 bases between the two germline ends. This CDR3 contains 17 residues. CDR1 is SGHVS and CDR2 is FNYEAQ in the germline V gene. As DNA, the CDR3 is TGTGCCAGCAGCTCCCCCACAGGGTGGAGCTCCTACAATGAGCAGTTCTTC. It encodes CASSSPTGWSSYNEQFF.

The chain combines TRBV5-1 with TRBJ2-1, with 11 bases lining up with TRBD2. The CDR3 consists of 17 residues. V dropped 5 bases and J dropped 6; count of bases not matched to a gene: 13. From germline, CDR1 is SGHRS and CDR2 YFSETQ. The CDR3 nucleotides read TGCGCCAGCAGGCTTCTTATGACTAGCGGGGCGCTCAATGAGCAGTTCTTC. It encodes CASRLLMTSGALNEQFF.

DNA of the CDR3: TGTGCCAGCAGCTCCCCTGACAGGAGCTCTGGGGCCAACGTCCTGACTTTC. Amino acids: CASSSPDRSSGANVLTF. The rearrangement joins TRBV5-6 to TRBJ2-6, with D possibly TRBD1 on 6 matching bases. V was trimmed by 3 bases and J by 0 bases, leaving 13 bases between them. The CDR3 loop spans 17 amino acids. CDR1 is SGHDT and CDR2 is YYEEEE in the germline V gene.

The chain links TRBV28 to TRBJ1-1; D gene unclear. This CDR3 contains 11 residues. V was clipped by 7 bases and J by 5 bases, with 8 bases between them. Germline assignment: CDR1 MDHEN and CDR2 SYDVKM. CDR3: CASMAGTEAFF. The DNA for the CDR3 is TGTGCCAGCATGGCGGGTACTGAAGCTTTCTTT.

J is TRBJ1-2 and V is TRBV5-1, with no clear D. This CDR3 region has 15 residues. Germline values: CDR1 SGHRS, CDR2 YFSETQ. V gave up 0 bases and J gave up 0 bases, with 9 bases separating them. CDR3 amino acids: CASSLGQAPNYGYTF. DNA for the CDR3: TGCGCCAGCAGCTTGGGACAAGCCCCTAACTATGGCTACACCTTC.

V gene TRBV3-1 (or the pseudogene TRBV3-2) combines with J gene TRBJ1-4, with TRBD1 as a possible D gene (5 bases). The CDR3 is 13 residues long. The V end lost 4 bases, the J end lost 6 bases, and 9 bases lay between the germline ends. Germline V CDR1 and CDR2: LGHDT, YNNKEL (reference sequence). The CDR3 nucleotides read TGTGCCAGCAGCCTGGGGCTGGATGAAAAACTGTTTTTT. Its protein is CASSLGLDEKLFF.

This clone showed up many times. The rearrangement links TRBV30 to TRBJ1-6, with 12 positions matching TRBD1. This CDR3 region has 15 residues. The germline V gene encodes CDR1 GTSNPN and CDR2 SVGIG (reference sequence). Trimming took 4 bases from V and 10 from J; bases not matched to a gene: 8. This CDR3 reads CAWTGTGGAGSPLHF. The CDR3 DNA reads as TGTGCCTGGACCGGGACAGGGGGCGCCGGGTCACCCCTCCACTTT.

The gene calls are TRBV2 and TRBJ2-7, with D tentatively TRBD1 (6 bases). This CDR3 is 13 amino acids long. Germline-derived CDR1 and CDR2 are SNHLY and FYNNEI. The V and J ends lost 6 bases and 1 base respectively, with 10 bases between them. The DNA of the CDR3 is TGTGCCAGCAGGGATACAGGGTCCTACGAGCAGTACTTC. Its translation: CASRDTGSYEQYF.

The chain couples TRBV15 to TRBJ2-3; 11 bases align to TRBD1. The CDR3 has 15 amino acids. Germline values: CDR1 LNHNV, CDR2 YYDKDF (reference sequence). V lost 4 bases, J lost 3 bases, and 3 bases stayed unmatched. The CDR3 nucleotides read TGTGCCACCAGCACAGGGACAGGGGGGACAGATACGCAGTATTTT. This sequence encodes CATSTGTGGTDTQYF.

The V call is TRBV24-1, the J call TRBJ2-7, with TRBD1 identical over 11 bases. This CDR3 has 15 amino acids. Germline V gene data show CDR1 as KGHDR and CDR2 as SFDVKD. V was clipped by 4 bases and J by 4 bases; unmatched bases: 5. The CDR3 DNA is TGTGCCACCAGTGACGGGACAGGGGGGGTATACGAGCAGTACTTC. It is translated as CATSDGTGGVYEQYF.

This clone was seen more than once but under ten times. The chain has TRBV10-1 and TRBJ2-7, with 10 bases lining up with TRBD1. The J segment lost 2 bases and the V segment lost 2 bases, leaving 6 bases of the junction unmatched. The CDR3 sequence is 16 residues long. Germline values: CDR1 WNHNN, CDR2 SYGVQD (reference sequence). DNA of the CDR3: TGCGCCAGCAGTGAGGGTCCGGGACAGGGGCCCTACGAGCAGTACTTC. Encoded protein: CASSEGPGQGPYEQYF.

This clone was counted at least ten times. The chain is built from TRBV3-1 (or the pseudogene TRBV3-2) and TRBJ1-1, with a possible D match to TRBD1 (6 bases). Germline lookup yields CDR1 LGHDT and CDR2 YNNKEL (reference sequence). The CDR3 is 12 amino acids. Trimming took off 3 bases at V and 5 bases at J, with 7 bases between the two ends. The DNA for the CDR3 is TGTGCCAGCAGCCACCAGGGGACTGAAGCTTTCTTT. Amino acids: CASSHQGTEAFF.

This clone is termed medium-sized. This rearrangement joins TRBV5-1 to TRBJ2-2, with 11 positions matching TRBD1. The CDR3 covers 15 residues. With 3 bases clipped from V and 7 bases from J, the junction kept 5 bases outside the gene matches. CDR1 is SGHRS, CDR2 YFSETQ, per germline. The DNA of the CDR3 is TGCGCCAGCAGCTCGGGACAGGGGGGCGGCGGGGAGCTGTTTTTT. Encoded protein: CASSSGQGGGGELFF.

The chain employs TRBV5-1 and TRBJ2-3; possibly TRBD1 for D (6 bases). V lost 3 bases to trimming and J lost 5 bases, with 7 bases between them. Germline CDR1 is SGHRS and CDR2 is YFSETQ. The CDR3 length is 12 residues. The CDR3 DNA is TGCGCCAGCAGCTGGGGGCGAGATACGCAGTATTTT. This gives the protein CASSWGRDTQYF.

CDR3 residues: CASSRGGARTTEAFF. The DNA of the CDR3 is TGTGCCAGCAGCCGGGGCGGGGCAAGGACCACTGAAGCTTTCTTT. The chain combines TRBV7-9 with TRBJ1-1; a possible D gene is TRBD1 (5 bases). The CDR3 is 15 residues long. V was cut by 5 bases and J by 4 bases, with 17 bases left in between. The V gene's germline CDR1 is SEHNR and CDR2 FQNEAQ (reference sequence).

The chain couples TRBV19 to TRBJ1-4; D is possibly TRBD1 (5 bases). The CDR3 contains 14 residues. Trimming removed 5 bases from V and 8 bases from J, with 15 bases in between. In germline, CDR1 is LNHDA, CDR2 SQIVND (reference sequence). The CDR3: CASSPKGTREKLFF. CDR3 in DNA: TGTGCCAGTAGTCCAAAGGGGACTCGGGAAAAACTGTTTTTT.

This chain connects TRBV5-6 to TRBJ1-1; 9 nucleotides line up with TRBD1. Germline CDR1 and CDR2: SGHDT and YYEEEE. The CDR3 length is 15 residues. Germline trimming cut 3 bases from V and 7 bases from J; bases unmatched to any gene: 10. The CDR3 protein is CASSSLGTGWIEAFF. The DNA for the CDR3 is TGTGCCAGCAGCTCTCTGGGGACAGGGTGGATTGAAGCTTTCTTT. Full variable domain (missing parts from reference TRBV5-6 and TRBJ1-1): DAGVTQSPTHLIKTRGQQVTLRCSPKSGHDTVSWYQQALGQGPQFIFQYYEEEERQRGNFPDRFSGHQFPNYSSELNVNALLLGDSALYLCASSSLGTGWIEAFFGQGTRLTVV.

The chain has TRBV7-5 and TRBJ2-2; TRBD1 is the table's D call, not checked against the DNA. TRBV7-5 is a recognized pseudogene. This CDR3 contains 17 residues. CDR3: CVRSSPDRDSNTGELFF. The CDR3 nucleotides are TGTGTCAGAAGCTCCCCAGACCGGGACAGTAACACCGGGGAGCTGTTTTTT.

This clone has more than one count but fewer than ten. The chain is built from TRBV5-1 and TRBJ1-3; TRBD1 agrees at 7 bases. The CDR3 totals 16 residues. V lost 4 bases and J lost 0; bases outside the gene matches: 7. Germline loops: CDR1 SGHRS, CDR2 YFSETQ. The CDR3 sequence is CASSLRQGNSGNTIYF. The DNA of the CDR3 is TGCGCCAGCAGCCTTCGACAGGGAAACTCTGGAAACACCATATATTTT.